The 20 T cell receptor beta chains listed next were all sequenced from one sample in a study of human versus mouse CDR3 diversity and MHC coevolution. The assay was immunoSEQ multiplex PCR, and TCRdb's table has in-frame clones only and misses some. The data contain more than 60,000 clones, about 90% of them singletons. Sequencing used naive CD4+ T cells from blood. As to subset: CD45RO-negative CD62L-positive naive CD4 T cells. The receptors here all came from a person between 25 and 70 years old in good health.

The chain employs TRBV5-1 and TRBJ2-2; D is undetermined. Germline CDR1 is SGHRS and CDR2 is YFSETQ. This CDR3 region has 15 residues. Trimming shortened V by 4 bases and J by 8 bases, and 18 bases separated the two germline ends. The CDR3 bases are TGCGCCAGCAGCCTCGCGGCCCGAGGATTAGGGGAGCTGTTTTTT. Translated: CASSLAARGLGELFF.

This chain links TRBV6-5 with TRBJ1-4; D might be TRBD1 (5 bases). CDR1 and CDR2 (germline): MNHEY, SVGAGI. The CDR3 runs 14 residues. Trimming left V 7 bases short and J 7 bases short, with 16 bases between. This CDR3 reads CASNQRGLGEKLFF. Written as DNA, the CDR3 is TGTGCCAGCAATCAGCGGGGCTTAGGTGAAAAACTGTTTTTT.

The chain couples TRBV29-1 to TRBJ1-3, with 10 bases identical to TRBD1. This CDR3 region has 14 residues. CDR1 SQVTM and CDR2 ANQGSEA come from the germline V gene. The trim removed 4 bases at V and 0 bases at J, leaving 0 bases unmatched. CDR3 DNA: TGCAGCGTTGGGACAGGGGGCTCTGGAAACACCATATATTTT. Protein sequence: CSVGTGGSGNTIYF.

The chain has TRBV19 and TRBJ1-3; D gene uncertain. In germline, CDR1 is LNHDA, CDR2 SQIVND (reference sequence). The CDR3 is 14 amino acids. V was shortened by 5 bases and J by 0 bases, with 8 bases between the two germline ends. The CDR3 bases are TGTGCCAGTAGTGCACAGAGCTCTGGAAACACCATATATTTT. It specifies CASSAQSSGNTIYF.

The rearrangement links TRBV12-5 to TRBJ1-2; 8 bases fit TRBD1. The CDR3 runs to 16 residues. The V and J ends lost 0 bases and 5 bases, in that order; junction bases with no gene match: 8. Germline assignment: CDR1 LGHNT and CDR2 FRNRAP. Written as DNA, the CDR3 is TGTGCTAGTGGTTTGGTAAGCTTTACAGGGGGGTATGGCTACACCTTC. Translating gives CASGLVSFTGGYGYTF.

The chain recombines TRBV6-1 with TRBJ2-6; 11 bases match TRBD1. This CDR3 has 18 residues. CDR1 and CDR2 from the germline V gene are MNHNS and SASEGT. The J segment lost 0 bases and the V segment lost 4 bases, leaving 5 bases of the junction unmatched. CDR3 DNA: TGTGCCAGCAGTGGCTCCGGGACAGGGGGCTCTGGGGCCAACGTCCTGACTTTC. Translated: CASSGSGTGGSGANVLTF.

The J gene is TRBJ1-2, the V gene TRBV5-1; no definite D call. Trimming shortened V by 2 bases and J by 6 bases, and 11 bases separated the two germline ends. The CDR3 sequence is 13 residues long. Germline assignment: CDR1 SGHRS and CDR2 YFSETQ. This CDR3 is CASSFQEEHGYTF. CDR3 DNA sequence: TGCGCCAGCAGCTTCCAAGAAGAGCATGGCTACACCTTC. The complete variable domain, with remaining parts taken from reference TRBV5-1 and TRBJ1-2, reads KAGVTQTPRYLIKTRGQQVTLSCSPISGHRSVSWYQQTPGQGLQFLFEYFSETQRNKGNFPGRFSGRQFSNSRSEMNVSTLELGDSALYLCASSFQEEHGYTFGSGTRLTVV.

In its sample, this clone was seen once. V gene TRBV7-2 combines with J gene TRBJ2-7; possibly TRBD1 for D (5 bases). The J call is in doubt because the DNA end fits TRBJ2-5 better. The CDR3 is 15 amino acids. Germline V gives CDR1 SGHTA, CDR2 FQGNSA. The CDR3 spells CASSLSRGQGETQYF. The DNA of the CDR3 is TGTGCCAGCAGCTTATCGAGAGGTCAGGGCGAGACCCAGTACTTC.

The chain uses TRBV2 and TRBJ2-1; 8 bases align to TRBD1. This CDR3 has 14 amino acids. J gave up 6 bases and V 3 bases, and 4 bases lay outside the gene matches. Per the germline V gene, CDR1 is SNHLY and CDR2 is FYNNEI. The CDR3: CASSDSDRGNEQFF. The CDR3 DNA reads TGTGCCAGCAGTGACAGCGACAGGGGCAATGAGCAGTTCTTC.

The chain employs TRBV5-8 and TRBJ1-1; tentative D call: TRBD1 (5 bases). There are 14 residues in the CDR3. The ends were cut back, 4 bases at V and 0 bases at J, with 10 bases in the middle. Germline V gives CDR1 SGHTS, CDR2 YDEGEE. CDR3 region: CASSRQFLNTEAFF. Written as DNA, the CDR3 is TGTGCCAGCAGCCGACAGTTCCTGAACACTGAAGCTTTCTTT.

As DNA, the CDR3 is TGCGCCAGCAGCTTGGATGAGGACACCCTCACTGAAGCTTTCTTT. It is translated as CASSLDEDTLTEAFF. J is TRBJ1-1 and V is TRBV5-1; possibly TRBD1 for D (5 bases). Per the germline V gene, CDR1 is SGHRS and CDR2 is YFSETQ. Trimming took 0 bases from V and 4 from J, leaving 13 bases between them. The length of the CDR3 is 15 residues.

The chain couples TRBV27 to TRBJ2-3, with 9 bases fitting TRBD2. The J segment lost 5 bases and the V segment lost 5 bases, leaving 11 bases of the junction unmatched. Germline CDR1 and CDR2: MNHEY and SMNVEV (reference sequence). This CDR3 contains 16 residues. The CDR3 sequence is CASSPQLAGSGDTQYF. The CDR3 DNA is TGTGCCAGCAGTCCTCAACTAGCGGGCTCGGGAGATACGCAGTATTTT.

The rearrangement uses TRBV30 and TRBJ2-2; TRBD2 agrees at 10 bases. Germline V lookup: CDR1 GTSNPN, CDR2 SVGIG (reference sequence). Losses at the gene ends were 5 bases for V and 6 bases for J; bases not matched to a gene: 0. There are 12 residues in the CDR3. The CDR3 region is CAWGLAAGELFF. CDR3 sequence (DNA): TGTGCCTGGGGACTAGCGGCCGGGGAGCTGTTTTTT.

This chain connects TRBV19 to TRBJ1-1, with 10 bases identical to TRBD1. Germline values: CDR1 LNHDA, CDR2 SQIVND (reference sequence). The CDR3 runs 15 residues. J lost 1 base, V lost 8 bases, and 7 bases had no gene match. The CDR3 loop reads CASRNRDRGNTEAFF. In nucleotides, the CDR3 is TGTGCCAGTCGTAACCGGGACAGGGGGAACACTGAAGCTTTCTTT.

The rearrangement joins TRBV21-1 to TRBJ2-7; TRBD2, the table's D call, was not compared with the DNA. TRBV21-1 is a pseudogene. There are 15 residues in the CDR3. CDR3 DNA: TGTGCCAGCAGCAAAGGGATAGCGGGGAGCTACGAGCAGTACTTC. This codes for CASSKGIAGSYEQYF.

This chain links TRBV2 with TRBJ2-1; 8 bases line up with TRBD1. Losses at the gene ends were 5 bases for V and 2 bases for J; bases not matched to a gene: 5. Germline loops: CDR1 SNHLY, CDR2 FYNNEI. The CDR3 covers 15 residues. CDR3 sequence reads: CASSQDRGAYNEQFF. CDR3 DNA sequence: TGTGCCAGCAGTCAAGACAGGGGTGCCTACAATGAGCAGTTCTTC.

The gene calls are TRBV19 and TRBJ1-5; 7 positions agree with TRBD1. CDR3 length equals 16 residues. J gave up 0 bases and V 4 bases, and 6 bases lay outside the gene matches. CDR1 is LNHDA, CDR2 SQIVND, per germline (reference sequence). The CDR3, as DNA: TGTGCCAGTAGTAGGGGACAGCCTTATAGCAATCAGCCCCAGCATTTT. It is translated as CASSRGQPYSNQPQHF.

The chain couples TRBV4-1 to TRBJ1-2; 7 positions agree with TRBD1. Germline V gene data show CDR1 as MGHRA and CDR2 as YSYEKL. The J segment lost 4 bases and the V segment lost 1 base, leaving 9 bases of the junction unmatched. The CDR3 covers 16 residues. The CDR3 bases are TGCGCCAGCAGCCAAGCGACAGGGTTCAATCCCTATGGCTACACCTTC. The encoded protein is CASSQATGFNPYGYTF.

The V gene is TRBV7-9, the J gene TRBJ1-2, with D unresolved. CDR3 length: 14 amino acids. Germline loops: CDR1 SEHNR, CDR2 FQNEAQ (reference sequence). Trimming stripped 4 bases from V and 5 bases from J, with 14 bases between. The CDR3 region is CASSSGMVSYGYTF. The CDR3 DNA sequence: TGTGCCAGCAGCTCCGGGATGGTGTCTTATGGCTACACCTTC.

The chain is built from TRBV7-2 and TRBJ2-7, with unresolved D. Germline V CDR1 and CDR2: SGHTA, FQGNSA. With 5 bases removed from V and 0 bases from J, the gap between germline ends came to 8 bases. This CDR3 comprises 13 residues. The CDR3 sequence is CASSRPVSYEQYF. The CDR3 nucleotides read TGTGCCAGCAGCCGCCCAGTCTCCTACGAGCAGTACTTC.